Listed here is a single T cell receptor (beta chain). This clone was recorded a few times. The target of this receptor is not known. Per-base qualities were not stored, and no clone one base away is much larger. V lost 5 bases and J lost 0 bases, and the count of bases not matched to a germline gene is 8. CDR1 and CDR2, looked up from the germline V gene (reference sequence), are PRHDT and FYEKMQ. From the cysteine through the phenylalanine, the CDR3 covers 16 amino acids. Only the CDR3 DNA is retained, 48 bases long and in frame from the first base. This record belongs to a study of beta chain features in type 1 diabetes (dated by TCRdb to 2016 to 2019). For the study in its entirety: Patients and healthy donors did not differ in mean age, gender distribution, total cell number or subset yield. Across all samples, approximately 98,000,000 sorted cells were examined, and cell number per subset correlated strongly with RNA yield. The study compared the TCRB repertoires of sorted circulating CD4+ T cell subsets in recently diagnosed type 1 diabetes patients with those in matched healthy donors. Whereas all 30 or so donors provided naive and central memory subsets, regulatory and stem cell-like memory subsets were isolated from just 8 patients and roughly eight healthy donors. The full study reports these points: Type 1 diabetes patients showed a moderate but significant shortening of TCRB CDR3 length in all four CD4+ subsets. Naive, central memory and regulatory TCRB repertoires appeared to be more similar among patients than among healthy donors. Because cDNA rather than genomic DNA was sequenced, highly expressing activated cells could have been over-represented, although no difference in activation and CD3 levels was found between groups. PCR might favor shorter templates, but patient and control samples were amplified and corrected together, so any skew would affect both groups equally. At VDJ recombination sites, patients with type 1 diabetes made fewer insertions and deleted more nucleotides, a pattern implying thymic rearrangement abnormalities. Only small numbers of individuals were included in the HLA sub-analyses, which left unresolved whether HLA type had any influence on TCRB rearrangement.

The entire isolated RNA was reverse transcribed using the High Capacity cDNA Reverse Transcription Kit, and thus expressed TCRB transcripts were sequenced. Deep immunoSEQ sequencing was performed on naive, central memory and regulatory T cell samples, with an average of approximately 4 million total reads per sample. Sorted cells were lysed in RLT buffer and RNA was extracted with DNase-treated RNeasy Micro or Mini kits, depending on cell number. Each cell subset was processed separately to prevent cross-contamination, with patient and healthy donor samples processed together. The immunoSEQ multiplex PCR was used to amplify TCRB sequences from cDNA, generating 87-bp fragments that spanned the CDR3 region. Sequencing of the amplicons was done on the Illumina HiSeq platform. Under the source paper's analysis protocol: PCR bias was computationally corrected using synthetic template baselines, reads within Hamming distance 2 were collapsed, and singletons that could not be merged were discarded. By aligning reads against IMGT, V, D and J genes, CDR3 length, and insertions or deletions at six rearrangement sites were assigned. Within each subset, clonotype counts were normalized to sorted cell number, after which true diversity and Gini coefficients were computed with the tcR R package. The overlap coefficient, calculated on TCRB nucleotide sequences, was used to quantify repertoire sharing. As a proxy for the pre-selection repertoire, out-of-frame TCRB sequences from naive cells were analyzed. In its TCRdb copy, this immuneACCESS table keeps in-frame sequences only and misses some clones. Where compared with another copy, unresolved V genes explain less than half of these, and the others have no known cause. Clonal size and the V and J genes are those of that table, whereas D and trimming came from the DNA. This sample comprises hundreds of thousands of clones, over 10% of them detected only once. Approximately 0.02% of the sample rests with the top ten.

Each donor gave one peripheral blood draw, around 100 mL on average, collected into heparinised tubes. Using a panel that included CD45RO, CCR7, CD25, CD127, CD95 and CD27, naive, central memory, regulatory and stem cell-like memory CD4+ T cells were sorted on a BD FACSAria II. All sorted populations exceeded 95% purity. PBMCs were separated immediately by Lymphoprep density gradient centrifugation and were stained directly, without being cultured. So that batch effects would be minimized, each experiment stained and sorted samples in pairs, pairing one healthy donor with one patient. The sample was naive CD4+ T cells from blood. This specimen's cell subset or site label, per the study, means: true naive CD4+ T cells. This clonotype originated in a man younger than 35 with type 1 diabetes. The rearrangement combines TRBV13 with TRBJ1-1, with TRBD1 identical over 8 junction bases. The CDR3 protein sequence reads: CASSKSDRAMNTEAFF. Here is the DNA: TGTGCCAGCAGCAAATCGGACAGGGCCATGAACACTGAAGCTTTCTTT.